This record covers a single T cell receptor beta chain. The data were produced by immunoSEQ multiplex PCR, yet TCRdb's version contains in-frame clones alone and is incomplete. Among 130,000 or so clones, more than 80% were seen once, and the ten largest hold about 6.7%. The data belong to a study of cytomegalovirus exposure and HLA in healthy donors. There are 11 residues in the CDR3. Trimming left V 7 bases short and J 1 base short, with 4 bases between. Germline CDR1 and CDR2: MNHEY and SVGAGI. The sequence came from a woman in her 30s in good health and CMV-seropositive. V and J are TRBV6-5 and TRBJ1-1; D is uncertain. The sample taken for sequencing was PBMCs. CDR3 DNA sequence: TGTGCCAGCACGGGGAACACTGAAGCTTTCTTT. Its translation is CASTGNTEAFF.